These 22 T cell receptor beta chains were sequenced from one sample in a study of CD8+CD57+ T cells in acquired aplastic anemia. CDR3 and TCR beta VDJ profiling relied on genomic DNA as the template. TCRdb re-called the reads with MiXCR, one entry per CDR3 protein. In the table there are under 500,000 distinct CDR3 sequences, over 25% of which are singletons. Patients selected for sequencing had displayed CD8+CD57+ cell expansion by flow cytometry. Material for sequencing was sorted CD4+, CD8+, or CD8+CD57+ T cells (not recorded which) from PBMCs. The receptors stem from a human donor with aplastic anemia.

This clonotype was seen many times. The chain uses TRBV29-1 and TRBJ2-3, with D possibly matching TRBD1 (5 bases). Trimming removed 5 bases from V and 2 bases from J, with 11 bases in between. Germline V CDR1 and CDR2: SQVTM, ANQGSEA. The CDR3 consists of 13 residues. CDR3 sequence (DNA): TGCAGCGTTACAGGAGTAAACACAGATACGCAGTATTTT. Protein: CSVTGVNTDTQYF.

The V and J genes are TRBV10-3 and TRBJ1-2; D not resolved. Germline V gene lookup returns CDR1 ENHRY and CDR2 SYGVKD. V was trimmed by 1 base and J by 12 bases, leaving 21 bases between them. The CDR3 extends over 15 amino acids. The CDR3 loop is CAISELEAASSGNTF. The CDR3 region has the DNA TGTGCCATCAGTGAGTTAGAGGCAGCGAGCTCTGGAAACACCTTC.

The rearrangement links TRBV2 to TRBJ2-3; no clear D gene. Per the germline V gene, CDR1 is SNHLY and CDR2 is FYNNEI. The CDR3 contains 10 residues. Trimming removed 8 bases from V and 5 bases from J, with 5 bases in between. DNA of the CDR3: TGTGCCAGCGTAAGAGATACGCAGTATTTT. Amino acid sequence: CASVRDTQYF.

The gene calls are TRBV29-1 and TRBJ2-7; D is possibly TRBD1 (6 bases). The CDR3 covers 13 residues. V shed 6 bases and J shed 2 bases, with 14 bases lying between them. Germline CDR1 is SQVTM and CDR2 is ANQGSEA. The CDR3 sequence: CSVGRGSPYEQYF. The DNA for the CDR3 is TGCAGCGTGGGAAGGGGGTCCCCCTACGAGCAGTACTTC.

V gene TRBV11-2 combines with J gene TRBJ1-2; no reliable D call. Germline CDR1 and CDR2: SGHAT and FQNNGV. The CDR3 extends over 15 amino acids. Trimming cost V 5 bases and J 7 bases, with 20 bases left between them. This CDR3 reads CASSQAGFPEGGYTF. The DNA for the CDR3 is TGTGCCAGCAGCCAAGCCGGATTCCCCGAGGGTGGCTACACCTTC.

CDR3 DNA sequence: TGCAGCGTTGAAGAGGCACAGGGCGGCACTGAAGCTTTCTTT. Amino acids: CSVEEAQGGTEAFF. The chain links TRBV29-1 to TRBJ1-1, with a weak D call TRBD1 (6 bases). Germline CDR1 reads SQVTM; CDR2 reads ANQGSEA. The V and J ends lost 0 bases and 4 bases respectively, with 12 bases between them. The CDR3 sequence is 14 residues long.

The chain is built from TRBV6-1 and TRBJ2-7, with D perhaps given as TRBD1 or TRBD2 (5 bases each). The germline gives CDR1 MNHNS, CDR2 SASEGT. The V end was cut by 4 bases, the J end by 3 bases, with 16 bases between. The CDR3 covers 15 residues. The CDR3 bases are TGTGCCAGCAGTGCCCCTAGGGACGGCGACTACGAGCAGTACTTC. Its translation is CASSAPRDGDYEQYF.

The chain joins TRBV12-3 or TRBV12-4 to TRBJ1-2, with 7 bases identical to TRBD1. V dropped 7 bases and J dropped 2; count of bases not matched to a gene: 4. The CDR3 runs to 13 residues. CDR3 protein: CASTYRGNYGYTF. CDR3 DNA sequence: TGTGCCAGCACCTACAGGGGAAACTATGGCTACACCTTC.

This rearrangement joins TRBV2 to TRBJ2-5; perhaps TRBD2 as D (6 bases). The V gene's germline CDR1 is SNHLY and CDR2 FYNNEI. With 6 bases removed from V and 4 bases from J, the gap between germline ends came to 15 bases. This CDR3 is built from 14 residues. CDR3 loop: CASSQRGAPETQYF. The CDR3 DNA reads TGTGCCAGCAGCCAACGCGGGGCCCCAGAGACCCAGTACTTC. Drawing the rest from reference TRBV2 and TRBJ2-5, the complete variable domain is EPEVTQTPSHQVTQMGQEVILRCVPISNHLYFYWYRQILGQKVEFLVSFYNNEISEKSEIFDDQFSVERPDGSNFTLKIRSTKLEDSAMYFCASSQRGAPETQYFGPGTRLLVL.

As regards this clonotype: Germline and junction disagree at one end, which may indicate a read error. The V and J genes are TRBV10-3 and TRBJ2-5; D unresolved. The germline CDR1 and CDR2 sequences are ENHRY and SYGVKD. This CDR3 is 13 amino acids long. The CDR3 DNA sequence: TGTGCCAGCAGTGAACAGTACCAAGAGACCCAGTACTTC. Encoded protein: CASSEQYQETQYF.

This clonotype showed up many times. This sequence joins TRBV15 and TRBJ1-2; D uncertain. The V end was cut by 0 bases, the J end by 2 bases, with 10 bases between. Germline V CDR1 and CDR2: LNHNV, YYDKDF (reference sequence). The CDR3 length is 15 residues. In DNA, the CDR3 is TGTGCCACCAGCAGAGACGGAGTCCTGAACTATGGCTACACCTTC. The encoded protein is CATSRDGVLNYGYTF.

As concerns this clonotype: One junction end does not reproduce the germline sequence, and a read error may be involved. The chain employs TRBV19 and TRBJ1-5; 7 bases line up with TRBD1. Per germline, CDR1 LNHDA and CDR2 SQIVND (reference sequence). There are 14 residues in the CDR3. The CDR3 DNA is TGTGCCTGGAGTTCGACAGGGAGGACGGAGCCCCTGCATTTT. Translating gives CAWSSTGRTEPLHF. Full variable domain (rest looked up from reference TRBV19 and TRBJ1-5): DGGITQSPKYLFRKEGQNVTLSCEQNLNHDAMYWYRQDPGQGLRLIYYSQIVNDFQKGDIAEGYSVSREKKESFPLTVTSAQKNPTAFYLCAWSSTGRTEPLHFGDGTRLSIL.

This clonotype was picked up a small number of times. This sequence joins TRBV6-5 and TRBJ2-7, with D possibly matching TRBD1 (5 bases). Trimming stripped 2 bases from V and 3 bases from J, with 14 bases between. The CDR3 loop spans 15 amino acids. Per germline, CDR1 MNHEY and CDR2 SVGAGI. CDR3 in DNA: TGTGCCAGCAGTTACAGGCTGGGGCCGCACTACGAGCAGTACTTC. It specifies CASSYRLGPHYEQYF.

Ten or more counts support this clonotype. The chain joins TRBV19 to TRBJ2-5; weak D call: TRBD1 (6 bases). The V gene lost 0 bases and the J gene lost 0 bases, with 8 bases spanning the gap. CDR3 length equals 15 residues. Looked up from germline, CDR1 is LNHDA and CDR2 is SQIVND (reference sequence). The CDR3 sequence: CASSIDQGYQETQYF. CDR3 DNA: TGTGCCAGTAGTATAGATCAGGGGTACCAAGAGACCCAGTACTTC.

The CDR3: CASRKNRAGSPLHF. The CDR3 DNA is TGTGCCAGCAGAAAAAACAGGGCGGGGTCACCCCTCCACTTT. The V and J genes are TRBV28 and TRBJ1-6; a possible D gene is TRBD1 (6 bases). The V end was cut by 6 bases, the J end by 10 bases, with 16 bases between. The germline CDR1 and CDR2 sequences are MDHEN and SYDVKM. The CDR3 is made up of 14 amino acids.

This chain connects TRBV19 to TRBJ1-5; D is unresolved. CDR1 and CDR2 (germline): LNHDA, SQIVND (reference sequence). Trimming stripped 11 bases from V and 2 bases from J, with 19 bases between. This CDR3 has 15 amino acids. The CDR3 DNA follows: TGTGCCTGGAGTCGTATGAGGCTGGGCAATCAGCCCCAGCATTTT. This codes for CAWSRMRLGNQPQHF.

This clonotype was counted ten times or more. The chain couples TRBV7-3 to TRBJ2-7; D may be TRBD1 (6 bases). This CDR3 spans 16 amino acids. Germline-derived CDR1 and CDR2 are SGHTA and FQGTGA. Trimming removed 8 bases at V and 2 bases at J, with 22 bases between. The CDR3 DNA follows: TGTGCCAGCTCCCCAATGCGGACAGCCGTCACCTACGAGCAGTACTTC. It yields the protein CASSPMRTAVTYEQYF.

The genes are TRBV6-1 and TRBJ2-3; D call uncertain. V was cut by 5 bases and J by 8 bases, with 14 bases left in between. CDR3 length equals 13 residues. Germline CDR1 reads MNHNS; CDR2 reads SASEGT. The CDR3 nucleotides are TGTGCCAGCAGTCCCAGAGTGGAGACTACGCAGTATTTT. The encoded protein is CASSPRVETTQYF.

This clonotype was detected a few times. This chain joins TRBV12-1 and TRBJ2-7. TRBV12-1 is labeled a pseudogene. CDR3 size: 13 residues. The CDR3 nucleotides are TGTGCCAGCAGCTCAAGGATCTCCTACGAGCAGTACTTC. Protein sequence: CASSSRISYEQYF.

In the case of this clonotype: A much more abundant neighbour one base away suggests this may be a read error. The chain employs TRBV6-1 and TRBJ2-7; 7 bases line up with TRBD2. V shed 5 bases and J 7 bases; nucleotides not matched to a gene: 8. This CDR3 region has 13 residues. In germline, CDR1 is MNHNS, CDR2 SASEGT. The CDR3 sequence: CASSRDYRGEQYF. The CDR3 DNA sequence: TGTGCCAGCAGTCGGGACTACCGCGGGGAGCAGTACTTC.

The chain links TRBV24-1 to TRBJ2-5; unclear D gene. Germline V gene lookup returns CDR1 KGHDR and CDR2 SFDVKD. V was pared by 5 bases and J by 5 bases, with 8 bases between. There are 12 residues in the CDR3. The CDR3 is CATSVGGETQYF. In DNA form, the CDR3 reads TGTGCCACCAGTGTAGGTGGGGAGACCCAGTACTTC.

The chain is built from TRBV5-5 and TRBJ1-1; D not resolved. Germline V gene data show CDR1 as SGHKS and CDR2 as YYEKEE (reference sequence). This CDR3 has 16 residues. V lost 4 bases and J lost 0, with 16 bases in between. The CDR3 DNA follows: TGTGCCAGCAGCATAGAAAGACGGACCATGAACACTGAAGCTTTCTTT. It encodes CASSIERRTMNTEAFF.